This TCR beta chain was identified in a study of cytomegalovirus exposure and HLA in healthy donors. Findings and limits, study-wide: Altogether, some 170 TCR beta chains were recorded as cytomegalovirus-associated. Through in vitro validation, three CMV-associated chains were shown to be specific for CMV antigens. Most TCR beta V segments were productive about 90% or about 30% of the time in an earlier analysis.

Concerning this clone itself: Its target is unknown.

PCR amplification relied on 60 Vbeta primers (plus 13 Jbeta primers). Here immunoSEQ multiplex PCR was the method, and the copy in TCRdb shows in-frame clones only, minus some. The data contain nearly 65,000 clones, about 76% of them singletons. Trimming took 5 bases from V and 9 from J, leaving 22 bases between them. Germline V gene data show CDR1 as SGHTA and CDR2 as FQGTGA. CDR3 length: 16 residues. The source material was PBMCs. The source of this sequence is a middle-aged man in good health and CMV-seronegative. The chain joins TRBV7-3 to TRBJ2-2; perhaps TRBD2 as D (7 bases). The DNA for the CDR3 is TGTGCCAGCAGCAGGGGGGGGACGGCGATCCCCCGGGAGCTGTTTTTT. Translating gives CASSRGGTAIPRELFF. The full variable domain, completed using reference TRBV7-3 and TRBJ2-2, is GAGVSQTPSNKVTEKGKYVELRCDPISGHTALYWYRQSLGQGPEFLIYFQGTGAADDSGLPNDRFFAVRPEGSVSTLKIQRTERGDSAVYLCASSRGGTAIPRELFFGEGSRLTVL.